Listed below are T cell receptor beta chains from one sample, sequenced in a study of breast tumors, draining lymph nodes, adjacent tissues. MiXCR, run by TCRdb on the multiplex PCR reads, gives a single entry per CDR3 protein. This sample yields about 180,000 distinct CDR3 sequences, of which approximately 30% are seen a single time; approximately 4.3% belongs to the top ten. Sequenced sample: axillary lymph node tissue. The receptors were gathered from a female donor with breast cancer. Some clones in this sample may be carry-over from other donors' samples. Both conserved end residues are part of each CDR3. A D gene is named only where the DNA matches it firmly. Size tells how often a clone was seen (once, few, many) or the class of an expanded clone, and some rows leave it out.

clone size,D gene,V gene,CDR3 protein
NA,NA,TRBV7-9,CASSSMGANTEAFF
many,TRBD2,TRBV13,CASESGTHTGELFF
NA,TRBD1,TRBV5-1,CASSFQGAKNEQYF
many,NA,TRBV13,CASSSTRTSVTGELFF
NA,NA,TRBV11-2,CASSPSSVNTEAFF
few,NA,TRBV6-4,CASSHDSSGANVLTF
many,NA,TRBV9,CASSVEGTYGEKLFF
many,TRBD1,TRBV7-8,CASSLGFRGKEINQPQHF
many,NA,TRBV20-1,CSASTGAAYEQYF
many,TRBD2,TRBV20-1,CSARDLAGPSQETQYF
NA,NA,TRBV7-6,CASSLGLGSRNEQFF
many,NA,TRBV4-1,CASSQAAGLSSYEQYF
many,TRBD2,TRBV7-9,CASSQLAGSQETQYF
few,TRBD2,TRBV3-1,CASSQEGGLAPSF
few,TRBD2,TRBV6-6,CASNQRTSGEGLGKNIQYF
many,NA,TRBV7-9,CASSTSPGGREQFF
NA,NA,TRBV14,CASSLGMDEQYF
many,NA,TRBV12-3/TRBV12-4,CASSPREADTQYF
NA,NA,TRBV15,CATSNVGLSDTQYF
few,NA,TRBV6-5,CASSRRFRETQYF
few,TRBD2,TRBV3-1,CASRMLAGGPWNEQFF
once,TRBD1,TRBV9,CASSTRDRGNYNSPLHF
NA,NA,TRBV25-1,CARVNDRLGYGYTF
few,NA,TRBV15,CATSRDKGTGNTIYF
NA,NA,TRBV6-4,CARLLVSGTDTQYF
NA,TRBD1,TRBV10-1,CASSPRTGAFEQYF
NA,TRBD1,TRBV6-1,CASRTSARDRANEQYF
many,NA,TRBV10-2,CASFETFTGELFF
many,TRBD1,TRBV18,CASSPRDRTGGNSPLHF
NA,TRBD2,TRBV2,CAGSGGGLAGVPDTQYF
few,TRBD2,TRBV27,CASSPVPGASGSLKQFF
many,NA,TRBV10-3,CAISESQGGGYEQYF
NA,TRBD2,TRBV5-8,CASSQEIGTSGRADTQYF
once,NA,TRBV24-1,CATSTGYKRYTF
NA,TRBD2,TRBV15,CATSSARASGGGETQYF
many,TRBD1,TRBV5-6,CASSLIGGGNQPQHF
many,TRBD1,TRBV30,CAWKNTGAASGNTIYF
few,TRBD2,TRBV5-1,CASSWGGDTDTQYF
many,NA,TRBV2,CASARESGTDTQYF
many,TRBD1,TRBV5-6,CASSPSGTAYTQYF
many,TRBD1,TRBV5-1,CASSPIVGQGVDTQYF
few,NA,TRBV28,CASRGTENYGYTF
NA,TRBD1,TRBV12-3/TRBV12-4,CASSPRTGPNTEAFF
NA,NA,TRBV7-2,CASSTYLTEGGGYPF
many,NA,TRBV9,CASSVSRVADTQYF
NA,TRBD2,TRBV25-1,CASSAIPPTSSYYNEQFF
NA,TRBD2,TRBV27,CASSRAGEGYNEQFF
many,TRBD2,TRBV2,CASSAIGGTSLQEAQYF